This TCR beta chain was sequenced in a study of tumor and adjacent non-tumor tissue in lung cancer. Across the whole study: Patients comprised about a dozen adenocarcinoma, a couple of squamous cell carcinoma and 1 small cell lung cancer. Study conclusions and caveats: Shorter survival was associated with higher TCR diversity in tumors.

Trimming left V 0 bases short and J 2 bases short, with 8 bases between. The CDR3 contains 15 residues. Germline V gene data show CDR1 as MNHEY and CDR2 as SVGAGI. The library came from three nested PCR rounds adapted from ARM-PCR protocols. TCRdb passed the multiplex PCR reads through MiXCR, listing each CDR3 protein once. The sample shows about 93,000 distinct CDR3 sequences, 67% of them seen only once. No cell sorting was done before RNA was extracted from the tissue. This clonotype was seen repeatedly, ten times or more. Antigen unknown. This receptor was obtained from a man in his 60s with non-small cell lung cancer. Sequences were obtained from lung tumor tissue. This chain links TRBV6-5 with TRBJ1-3; unclear D gene. DNA for the CDR3: TGTGCCAGCAGTTACTCGATTTTGACTGGAAACACCATATATTTT. It is translated as CASSYSILTGNTIYF.